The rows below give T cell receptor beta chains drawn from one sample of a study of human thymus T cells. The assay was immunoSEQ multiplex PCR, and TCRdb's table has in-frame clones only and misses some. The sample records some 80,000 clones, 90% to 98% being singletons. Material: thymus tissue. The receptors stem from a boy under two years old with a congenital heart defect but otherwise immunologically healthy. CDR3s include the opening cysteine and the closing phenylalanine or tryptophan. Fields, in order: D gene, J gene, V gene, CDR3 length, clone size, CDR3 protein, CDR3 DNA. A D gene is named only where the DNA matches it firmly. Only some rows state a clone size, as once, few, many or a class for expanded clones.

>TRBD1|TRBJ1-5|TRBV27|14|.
CASRGGPGGQPQHF
TGTGCCAGCCGAGGAGGTCCAGGGGGTCAGCCCCAGCATTTT
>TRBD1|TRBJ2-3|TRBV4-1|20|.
CASSQDISRGQATITDTQYF
TGCGCCAGCAGCCAAGATATAAGTCGGGGACAGGCAACCATTACAGATACGCAGTATTTT
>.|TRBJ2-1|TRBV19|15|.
CASSITRLSYNEQFF
TGTGCCAGTAGTATTACCCGTCTCTCCTACAATGAGCAGTTCTTC
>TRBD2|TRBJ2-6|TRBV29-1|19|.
CSVEAPGLSYGSGANVLTF
TGCAGCGTTGAAGCTCCGGGACTATCCTACGGCTCTGGGGCCAACGTCCTGACTTTC
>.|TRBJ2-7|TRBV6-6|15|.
CASSSSQGRIDEQYF
TGTGCCAGCAGCTCTTCACAGGGGAGGATCGACGAGCAGTACTTC
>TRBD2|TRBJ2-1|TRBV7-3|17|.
CASSLTVLAGGPSEQFF
TGTGCCAGCAGCTTAACGGTGCTAGCGGGGGGGCCGAGTGAGCAGTTCTTC
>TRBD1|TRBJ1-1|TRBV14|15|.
CASSQEGTEDTEAFF
TGTGCCAGCAGCCAAGAAGGGACAGAAGACACTGAAGCTTTCTTT
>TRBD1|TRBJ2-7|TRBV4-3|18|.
CASSQDLSSRDRGYEQYF
TGCGCCAGCAGCCAAGATCTAAGTTCTAGGGACAGGGGCTACGAGCAGTACTTC
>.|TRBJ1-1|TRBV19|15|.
CASSPPTDSDTEAFF
TGTGCCAGTAGTCCGCCGACGGACAGCGACACTGAAGCTTTCTTT
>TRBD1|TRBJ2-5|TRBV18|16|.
CASSPKDRAGKETQYF
TGTGCCAGCTCACCGAAAGACAGGGCCGGTAAAGAGACCCAGTACTTC
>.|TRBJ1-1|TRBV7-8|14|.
CASSLKGLNTEAFF
TGTGCCAGCAGCTTGAAAGGGTTGAACACTGAAGCTTTCTTT
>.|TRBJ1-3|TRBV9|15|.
CASSQNSLGGNTIYF
TGTGCCAGCAGTCAAAACAGCTTGGGAGGAAACACCATATATTTT
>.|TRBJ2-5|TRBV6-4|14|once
CASSDKGIQETQYF
TGTGCCAGCAGTGACAAGGGGATTCAAGAGACCCAGTACTTC
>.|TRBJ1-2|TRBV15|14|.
CATSRGRQTYGYTF
TGTGCCACCAGCAGAGGTCGGCAGACCTATGGCTACACCTTC
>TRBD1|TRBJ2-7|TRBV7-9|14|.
CASSLRYRGDEQYF
TGTGCCAGCAGCTTACGCTACAGGGGCGACGAGCAGTACTTC
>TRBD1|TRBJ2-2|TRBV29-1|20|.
CSVEEGSRDRGKEDTGELFF
TGCAGCGTTGAAGAGGGCTCCCGGGACAGGGGAAAGGAGGACACCGGGGAGCTGTTTTTT
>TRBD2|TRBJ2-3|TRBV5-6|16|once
CASSSLAGGTKDTQYF
TGTGCCAGCAGCTCCTTAGCGGGAGGGACCAAAGATACGCAGTATTTT
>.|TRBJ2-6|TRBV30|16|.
CAWRSAPSSGANVLTF
TGTGCCTGGAGGTCAGCTCCTTCCTCTGGGGCCAACGTCCTGACTTTC
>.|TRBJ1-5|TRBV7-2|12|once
CASSLGNQPQHF
TGTGCCAGCAGCTTGGGGAATCAGCCCCAGCATTTT
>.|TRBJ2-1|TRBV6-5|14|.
CASTFQRGGNEQFF
TGTGCCAGTACTTTCCAGCGAGGGGGCAATGAGCAGTTCTTC
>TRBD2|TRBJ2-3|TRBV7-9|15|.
CASSPGGALTDTQYF
TGTGCCAGCAGCCCGGGGGGGGCCCTCACAGATACGCAGTATTTT
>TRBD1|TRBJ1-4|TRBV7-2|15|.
CASSLGQGPNEKLFF
TGTGCCAGCAGCTTAGGACAGGGGCCGAATGAAAAACTGTTTTTT
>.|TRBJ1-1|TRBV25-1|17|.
CASSEPPIDSAGAKAFF
TGTGCCAGCAGTGAACCCCCGATCGATTCGGCAGGGGCGAAAGCTTTCTTT
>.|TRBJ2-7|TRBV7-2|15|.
CASSPPPGTSYEQYF
TGTGCCAGCAGCCCTCCCCCCGGGACCAGCTACGAGCAGTACTTC
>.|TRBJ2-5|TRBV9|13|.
CASSPGLEETQYF
TGTGCCAGCAGCCCGGGACTTGAAGAGACCCAGTACTTC
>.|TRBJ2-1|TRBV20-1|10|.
CSAGYNEQFF
TGCAGTGCTGGCTACAATGAGCAGTTCTTC
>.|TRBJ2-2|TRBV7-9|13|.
CASSLQGAGELFF
TGTGCCAGCAGCCTCCAGGGCGCCGGGGAGCTGTTTTTT
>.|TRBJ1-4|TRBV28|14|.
CASKSRANNEKLFF
TGTGCCAGCAAATCCAGGGCCAATAATGAAAAACTGTTTTTT
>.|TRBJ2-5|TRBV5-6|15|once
CASSLEWGFQETQYF
TGTGCCAGCAGCTTGGAGTGGGGGTTCCAGGAGACCCAGTACTTC
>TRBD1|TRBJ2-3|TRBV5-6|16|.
CASSFSRDRVTDTQYF
TGTGCCAGCAGCTTCAGTCGGGACAGGGTAACAGATACGCAGTATTTT
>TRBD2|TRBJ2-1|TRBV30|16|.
CAWSVTPRGGLDEQFF
TGTGCCTGGAGTGTAACTCCGCGGGGGGGCCTCGATGAGCAGTTCTTC
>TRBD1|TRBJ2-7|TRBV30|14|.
CAWTQGTGTYEQYF
TGTGCCTGGACACAGGGGACAGGGACCTACGAGCAGTACTTC
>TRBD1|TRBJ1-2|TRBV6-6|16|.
CASSHLPGTGGRGYTF
TGTGCCAGCAGCCATCTACCCGGGACAGGGGGCCGGGGCTACACCTTC
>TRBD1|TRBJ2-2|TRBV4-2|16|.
CASSQQGTGATGELFF
TGTGCCAGCAGCCAGCAAGGGACAGGAGCCACCGGGGAGCTGTTTTTT
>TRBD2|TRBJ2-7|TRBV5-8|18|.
CASSFRTSGSRRSYEQYF
TGTGCCAGCAGCTTCAGGACTAGCGGGAGCCGGCGGTCCTACGAGCAGTACTTC
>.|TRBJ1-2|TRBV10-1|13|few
CASSPQANYGYTF
TGCGCCAGCAGCCCCCAAGCAAACTATGGCTACACCTTC
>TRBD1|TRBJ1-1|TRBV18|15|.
CASSLKGTGKVRAFF
TGTGCCAGCTCCCTCAAGGGGACAGGGAAGGTCCGAGCTTTCTTT
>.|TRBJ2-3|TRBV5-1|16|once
CASILGSGLSTDTQYF
TGCGCCAGCATCCTTGGGAGCGGGTTGAGCACAGATACGCAGTATTTT
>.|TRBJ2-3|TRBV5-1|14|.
CASRCNFPDPTQYF
TGCGCCAGCAGGTGTAACTTCCCCGACCCTACGCAGTATTTT
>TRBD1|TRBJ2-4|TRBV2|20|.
CASTLRKGQAPEIAKNIQYF
TGTGCCAGCACCCTAAGGAAGGGACAGGCCCCCGAAATAGCCAAAAACATTCAGTACTTC
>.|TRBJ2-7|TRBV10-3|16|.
CAISESWENSPSEQYF
TGTGCCATCAGTGAGTCTTGGGAAAATAGCCCCAGCGAGCAGTACTTC
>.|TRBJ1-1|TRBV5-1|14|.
CASSLVGANTEAFF
TGCGCCAGCAGCTTGGTAGGTGCGAACACTGAAGCTTTCTTT
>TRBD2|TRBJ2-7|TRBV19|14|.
CASSIGREDYEQYF
TGTGCCAGTAGTATAGGGCGGGAGGACTACGAGCAGTACTTC
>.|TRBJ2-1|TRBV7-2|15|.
CASSFRYRGVAEQFF
TGTGCCAGCAGCTTCCGTTACCGGGGAGTTGCTGAGCAGTTCTTC
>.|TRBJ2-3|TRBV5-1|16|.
CASGRQPQKSTDTQYF
TGCGCCAGCGGTCGACAGCCCCAGAAGAGTACAGATACGCAGTATTTT
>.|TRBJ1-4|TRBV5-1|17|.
CASSFGPTSLTNEKLFF
TGCGCCAGCAGCTTCGGGCCGACGTCCTTAACTAATGAAAAACTGTTTTTT
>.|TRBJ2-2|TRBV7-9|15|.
CASSLETEKGGELFF
TGTGCCAGCAGCTTAGAGACAGAAAAGGGCGGGGAGCTGTTTTTT
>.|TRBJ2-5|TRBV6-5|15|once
CASSYSKYREETQYF
TGTGCCAGCAGTTACTCGAAGTACCGCGAAGAGACCCAGTACTTC
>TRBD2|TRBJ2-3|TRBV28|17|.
CASSLASGRDYTDTQYF
TGTGCCAGCAGTTTGGCTAGCGGGAGGGACTACACAGATACGCAGTATTTT
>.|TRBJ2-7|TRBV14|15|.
CASSQSSGPSYEQYF
TGTGCCAGCAGCCAATCGTCGGGTCCTTCCTACGAGCAGTACTTC
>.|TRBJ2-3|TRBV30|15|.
CAWSERAASTDTQYF
TGTGCCTGGAGTGAGAGAGCGGCTAGCACAGATACGCAGTATTTT
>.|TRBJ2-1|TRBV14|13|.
CASSPHRDNEQFF
TGTGCCAGCAGCCCCCATCGGGATAATGAGCAGTTCTTC
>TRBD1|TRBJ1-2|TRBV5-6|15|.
CASSSRDRRNYGYTF
TGTGCCAGCAGCTCCCGGGACAGGCGAAACTATGGCTACACCTTC
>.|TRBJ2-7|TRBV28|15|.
CASTRGNRATYEQYF
TGTGCCAGCACGCGGGGGAACAGGGCCACCTACGAGCAGTACTTC